The next 4 T cell receptor beta chains were all read from a single sample in a study of blood T cell repertoires in COVID-19. The protocol was immunoSEQ multiplex PCR, while the TCRdb copy is restricted to in-frame clones and leaves out a portion. Among under 200,000 clones listed, 82% were seen once. The sequenced sample was PBMCs or T cells enriched from blood (not recorded which). These receptors were obtained from a man between 45 and 60 years old who had recovered from COVID-19.

The V call is TRBV29-1, the J call TRBJ2-7, with a tentative D call TRBD2 (6 bases). The CDR3 totals 11 residues. CDR1 is SQVTM and CDR2 is ANQGSEA in the germline V gene. Trimming pared 4 bases from V and 6 bases from J, leaving 10 bases between. CDR3 in DNA: TGCAGCGTTGGGCTAGCGAGCGAGCAGTACTTC. It codes for CSVGLASEQYF.

The rearrangement joins TRBV7-6 to TRBJ2-1, with 7 bases that match TRBD1. J lost 1 base, V lost 0 bases, and 9 bases had no gene match. The CDR3 consists of 18 residues. Germline V CDR1 and CDR2: SGHVS, FNYEAQ. Here the CDR3 reads CASSLAYKHRGSYNEQFF. DNA for the CDR3: TGTGCCAGCAGCTTAGCCTATAAACACAGGGGATCCTACAATGAGCAGTTCTTC.

For this clone: At one boundary the junction diverges from the germline segment, which might be a read error. The chain combines TRBV7-7 with TRBJ2-3, with 7 nucleotides matching TRBD2. The germline V gene encodes CDR1 SSHAT and CDR2 FNYEAQ (reference sequence). The CDR3 loop spans 19 amino acids. The CDR3 sequence is CASSPSRGGEAASTDTQYF. The CDR3, as DNA: TGTGCTAGCAGCCCAAGCCGTGGGGGGGAGGCTGCTAGCACAGATACGCAGTATTTT.

This chain connects TRBV2 to TRBJ2-7, with D unclear. V gave up 3 bases and J gave up 3 bases, with 3 bases separating them. The CDR3 consists of 11 residues. The germline V gene encodes CDR1 SNHLY and CDR2 FYNNEI. CDR3 sequence (DNA): TGTGCCAGCAGTGACGGCTACGAGCAGTACTTC. It yields the protein CASSDGYEQYF.